This TCR beta chain was obtained from a study of T cells in localized non-small cell lung cancer. TCRdb keeps only in-frame clones here, not all; method: immunoSEQ multiplex PCR. The sample holds 23,000 or so clones, roughly 80% seen once. This CDR3 spans 13 amino acids. Germline values: CDR1 SGHTA, CDR2 FQGNSA. V gave up 4 bases and J gave up 1 base, with 8 bases separating them. Notes on the study in general: Median roughly 57 top-100 tumor clones were shared with paired adjacent lung. Heterogeneity remains possible because sequencing was limited to only one tumor region. Increased T cell density in blood showed an association with longer overall survival.

Details on this clone: Its target is unknown.

The source was PBMCs, collected before any cancer treatment. The chain has TRBV7-2 and TRBJ2-7; D ambiguous. This clonotype was sampled from a man aged 40 to 69 with stage II lung adenocarcinoma. CDR3 coding DNA: TGTGCCAGCAGCTCCTCCGGATCCTACGAGCAGTACTTC. This encodes CASSSSGSYEQYF.